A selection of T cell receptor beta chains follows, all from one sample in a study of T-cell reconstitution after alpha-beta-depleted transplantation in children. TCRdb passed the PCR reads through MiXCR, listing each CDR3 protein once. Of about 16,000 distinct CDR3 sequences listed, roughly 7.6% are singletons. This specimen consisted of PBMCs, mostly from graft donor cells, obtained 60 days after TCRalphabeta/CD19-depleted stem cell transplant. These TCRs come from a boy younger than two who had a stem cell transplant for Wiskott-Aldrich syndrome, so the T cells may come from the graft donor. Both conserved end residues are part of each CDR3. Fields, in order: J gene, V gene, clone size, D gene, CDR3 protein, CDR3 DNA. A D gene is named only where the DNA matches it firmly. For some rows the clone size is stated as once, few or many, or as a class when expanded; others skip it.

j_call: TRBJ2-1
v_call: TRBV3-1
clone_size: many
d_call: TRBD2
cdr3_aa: CASSQAPGASGNNEQFF
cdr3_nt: TGTGCCAGCAGCCAAGCCCCCGGGGCTAGCGGGAACAATGAGCAGTTCTTC

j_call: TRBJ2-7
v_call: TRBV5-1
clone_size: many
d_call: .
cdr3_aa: CASSAEKPSLGQYF
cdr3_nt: TGCGCCAGCAGCGCGGAGAAACCCAGTTTAGGGCAGTACTTC

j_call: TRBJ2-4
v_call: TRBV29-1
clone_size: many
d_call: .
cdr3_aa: CSGSRLPGEGNIQYF
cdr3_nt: TGCAGCGGGTCCCGGCTGCCGGGAGAGGGAAACATTCAGTACTTC

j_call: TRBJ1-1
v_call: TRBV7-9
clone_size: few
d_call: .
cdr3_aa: CASSLKGLNTEALF
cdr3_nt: TGTGCCAGCAGCTTAAAAGGTTTAAACACTGAAGCTCTCTTT

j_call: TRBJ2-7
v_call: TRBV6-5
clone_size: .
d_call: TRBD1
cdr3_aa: CASSYDRGPLEQYF
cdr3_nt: TGTGCCAGCAGTTACGACAGGGGCCCTCTGGAGCAGTACTTC

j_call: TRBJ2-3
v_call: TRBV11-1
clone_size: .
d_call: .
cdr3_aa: CASSLDGLDTDTQYF
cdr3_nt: TGTGCCAGCAGCTTAGATGGCCTCGACACAGATACGCAGTATTTT

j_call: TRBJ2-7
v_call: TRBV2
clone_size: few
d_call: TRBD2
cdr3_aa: CASSPSGRAPEQYF
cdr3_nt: TGTGCCAGCTCCCCTAGCGGGAGGGCCCCTGAGCAGTACTTC

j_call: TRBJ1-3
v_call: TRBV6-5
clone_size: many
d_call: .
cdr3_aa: CASSLGKGGNTIYF
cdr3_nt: TGTGCCAGCAGTTTAGGGAAGGGTGGAAACACCATATATTTT

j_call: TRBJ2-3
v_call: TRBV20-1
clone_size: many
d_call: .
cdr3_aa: CSASYLLGVGTDTQYF
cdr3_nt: TGCAGTGCTAGCTACCTTCTAGGAGTTGGCACAGATACGCAGTATTTT

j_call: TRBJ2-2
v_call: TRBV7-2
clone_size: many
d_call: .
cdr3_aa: CASSRNYLQNTGELFF
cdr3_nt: TGTGCCAGCAGCCGAAACTACCTACAGAACACCGGGGAGCTGTTTTTT

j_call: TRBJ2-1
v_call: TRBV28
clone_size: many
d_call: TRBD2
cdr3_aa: CASNTLAVGDDEQFF
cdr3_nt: TGTGCCAGCAACACCCTAGCGGTAGGGGATGATGAGCAGTTCTTC

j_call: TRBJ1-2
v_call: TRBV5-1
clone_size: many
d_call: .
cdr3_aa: CASSLQGPYGYTF
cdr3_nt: TGCGCCAGCAGCTTGCAGGGTCCCTATGGCTACACCTTC

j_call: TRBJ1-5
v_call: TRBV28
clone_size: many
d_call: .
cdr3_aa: CATFTGLQPQHF
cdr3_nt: TGTGCCACCTTTACAGGGCTTCAGCCCCAGCATTTT

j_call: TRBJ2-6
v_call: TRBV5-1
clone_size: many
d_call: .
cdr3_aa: CASSLVVTLSSGANVLTF
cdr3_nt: TGCGCCAGCAGCTTGGTTGTGACGCTAAGCTCTGGGGCCAACGTCCTGACTTTC

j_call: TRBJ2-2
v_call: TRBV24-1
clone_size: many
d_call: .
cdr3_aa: CATSDRPPGELFF
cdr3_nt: TGTGCCACCAGCGACAGGCCGCCCGGGGAGCTGTTTTTT

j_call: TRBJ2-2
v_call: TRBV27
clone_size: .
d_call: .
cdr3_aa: CASSLVPTGELFF
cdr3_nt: TGTGCCAGCAGTTTAGTCCCCACCGGGGAGCTGTTTTTT

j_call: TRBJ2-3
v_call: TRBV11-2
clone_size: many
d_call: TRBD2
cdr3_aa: CASSFRLATEADTQYF
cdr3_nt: TGTGCCAGCAGCTTTCGACTAGCGACGGAGGCAGATACGCAGTATTTT

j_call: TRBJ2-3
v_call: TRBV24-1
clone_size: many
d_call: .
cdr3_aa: CATSDAPGPGGADTQYF
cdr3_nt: TGTGCCACCAGTGATGCTCCGGGACCCGGAGGCGCAGATACGCAGTATTTT

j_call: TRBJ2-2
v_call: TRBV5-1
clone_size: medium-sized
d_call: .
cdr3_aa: CASSPFANTGELFF
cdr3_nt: TGCGCCAGCAGCCCGTTCGCGAACACCGGGGAGCTGTTTTTT

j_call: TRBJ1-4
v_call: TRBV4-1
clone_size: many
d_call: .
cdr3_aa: CASSQDRTRAAGEKLFF
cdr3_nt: TGCGCCAGCAGCCAAGATCGAACCAGGGCAGCGGGGGAAAAACTGTTTTTT

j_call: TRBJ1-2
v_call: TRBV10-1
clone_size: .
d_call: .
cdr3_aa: CASSEATNYGYTF
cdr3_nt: TGCGCCAGCAGTGAGGCAACTAACTATGGCTACACCTTC

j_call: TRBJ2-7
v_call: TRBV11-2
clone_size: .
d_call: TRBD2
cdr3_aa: CASSLGSGTVSYEQYF
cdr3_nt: TGTGCCAGCAGCTTAGGGAGCGGGACGGTCTCCTACGAGCAGTACTTC

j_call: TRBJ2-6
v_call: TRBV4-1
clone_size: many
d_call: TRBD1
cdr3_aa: CASSPSRDSSGANVLTF
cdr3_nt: TGCGCCAGCAGCCCGTCCCGGGACAGCTCTGGGGCCAACGTCCTGACTTTC

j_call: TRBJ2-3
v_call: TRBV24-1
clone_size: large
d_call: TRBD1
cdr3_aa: CATSDPGQGVADTQYF
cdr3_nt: TGTGCCACCAGTGACCCGGGACAGGGAGTAGCAGATACGCAGTATTTT

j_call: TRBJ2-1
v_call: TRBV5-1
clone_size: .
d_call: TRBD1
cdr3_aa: CASSLNGTGSNYNEQFF
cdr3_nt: TGCGCCAGCAGCTTGAACGGGACAGGGTCCAATTACAATGAGCAGTTCTTC

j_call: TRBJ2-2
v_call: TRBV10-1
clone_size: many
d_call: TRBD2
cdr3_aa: CASSLGLAGGSAGELFF
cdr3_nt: TGCGCCAGCAGTCTGGGACTAGCGGGAGGCTCGGCCGGGGAGCTGTTTTTT

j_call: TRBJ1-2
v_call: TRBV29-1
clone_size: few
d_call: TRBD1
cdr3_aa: CSVAGQGSDGYTF
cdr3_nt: TGCAGCGTTGCGGGACAGGGATCGGATGGCTACACCTTC

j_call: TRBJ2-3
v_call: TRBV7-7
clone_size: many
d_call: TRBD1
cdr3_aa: CASSPGGSDTQYF
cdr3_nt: TGTGCCAGCAGCCCAGGGGGCTCGGATACGCAGTATTTT

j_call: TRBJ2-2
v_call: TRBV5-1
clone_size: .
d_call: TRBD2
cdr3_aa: CASSSPGGTGELFF
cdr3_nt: TGCGCCAGCAGCTCCCCGGGGGGGACCGGGGAGCTGTTTTTT

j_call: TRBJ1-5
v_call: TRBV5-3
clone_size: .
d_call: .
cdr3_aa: CAMGPGRLCYQPQHF
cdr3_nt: TGTGCCATGGGCCCTGGGCGCCTCTGCTATCAGCCCCAGCATTTT

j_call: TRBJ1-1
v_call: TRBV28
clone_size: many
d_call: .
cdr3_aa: CASSGDDTEAFF
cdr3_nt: TGTGCCAGCAGCGGCGACGACACTGAAGCTTTCTTT

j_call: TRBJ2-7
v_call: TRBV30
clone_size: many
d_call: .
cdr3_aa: CAWSEGGFQARYF
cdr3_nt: TGTGCCTGGAGTGAAGGTGGTTTCCAGGCCAGGTACTTC

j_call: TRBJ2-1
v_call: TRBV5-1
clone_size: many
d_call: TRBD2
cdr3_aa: CASSLVGWTSGSYEQFF
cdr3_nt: TGCGCCAGCAGCTTGGTGGGATGGACTAGCGGGAGCTATGAGCAGTTCTTC

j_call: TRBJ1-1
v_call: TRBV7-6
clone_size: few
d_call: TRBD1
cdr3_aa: CASSAHPGQMNTEAFF
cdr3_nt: TGTGCCAGCAGCGCCCACCCGGGACAGATGAACACTGAAGCTTTCTTT

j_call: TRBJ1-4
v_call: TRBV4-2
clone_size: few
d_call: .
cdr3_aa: CASSQGIVREPNEKLFF
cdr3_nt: TGTGCCAGCAGCCAAGGAATCGTGCGGGAACCTAATGAAAAACTGTTTTTT

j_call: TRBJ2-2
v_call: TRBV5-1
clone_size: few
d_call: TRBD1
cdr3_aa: CASSSPGTGGTGELFF
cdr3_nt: TGCGCCAGCAGCTCCCCCGGGACAGGAGGCACCGGGGAGCTGTTTTTT

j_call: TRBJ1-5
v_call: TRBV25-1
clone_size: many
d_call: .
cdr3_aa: CASSTGGAGNQPQHF
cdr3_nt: TGTGCCAGCAGTACCGGGGGAGCCGGCAATCAGCCCCAGCATTTT

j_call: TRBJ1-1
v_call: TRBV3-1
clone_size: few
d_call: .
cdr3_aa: CASSQGGDTEAFF
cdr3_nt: TGTGCCAGCAGCCAAGGGGGTGACACTGAAGCTTTCTTT

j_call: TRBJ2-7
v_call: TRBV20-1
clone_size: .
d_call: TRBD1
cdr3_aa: CSARDRGNEQYF
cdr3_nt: TGCAGTGCTCGGGACAGGGGGAACGAGCAGTACTTC

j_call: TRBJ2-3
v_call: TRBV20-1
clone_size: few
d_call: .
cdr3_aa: CSASLFPALAQYF
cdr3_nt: TGCAGTGCTAGCCTATTCCCGGCCTTGGCGCAGTATTTT

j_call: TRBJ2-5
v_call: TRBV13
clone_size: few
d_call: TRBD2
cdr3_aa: CASSLGSGLAGGLLETQYF
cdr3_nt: TGTGCCAGCAGCTTAGGCTCGGGACTAGCGGGAGGTCTGCTAGAGACCCAGTACTTC

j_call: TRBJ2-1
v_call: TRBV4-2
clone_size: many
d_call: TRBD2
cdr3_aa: CASRPAGGHNEQFF
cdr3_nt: TGTGCCAGTAGGCCTGCGGGGGGTCACAATGAGCAGTTCTTC

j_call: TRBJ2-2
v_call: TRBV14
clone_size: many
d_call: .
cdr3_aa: CASSQDRTALNTGELFF
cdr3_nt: TGTGCCAGCAGCCAAGATCGGACCGCACTTAACACCGGGGAGCTGTTTTTT

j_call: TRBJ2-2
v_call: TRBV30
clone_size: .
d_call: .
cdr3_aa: CAWSPTGPRELFF
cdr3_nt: TGTGCCTGGAGTCCCACCGGTCCTAGGGAGCTGTTTTTT

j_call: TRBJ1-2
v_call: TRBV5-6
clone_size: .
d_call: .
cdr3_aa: CASSSMGGLNYGYTF
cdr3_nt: TGTGCCAGCAGCTCTATGGGGGGGCTGAACTATGGCTACACCTTC

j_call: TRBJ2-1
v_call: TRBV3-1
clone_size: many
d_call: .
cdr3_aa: CASSQDRFHIYNEQFF
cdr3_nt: TGTGCCAGCAGCCAAGACAGGTTCCACATCTACAATGAGCAGTTCTTC

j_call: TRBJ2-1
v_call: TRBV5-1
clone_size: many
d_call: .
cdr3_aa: CASRTHLAASYNEQFF
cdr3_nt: TGCGCCAGCAGGACACACTTAGCGGCCTCCTACAATGAGCAGTTCTTC

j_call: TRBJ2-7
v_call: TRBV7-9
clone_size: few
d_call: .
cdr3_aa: CASTLLGDHYEQYF
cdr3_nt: TGTGCCAGCACTCTGCTCGGAGATCACTACGAGCAGTACTTC

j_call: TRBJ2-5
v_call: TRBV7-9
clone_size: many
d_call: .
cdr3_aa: CASSWWGEETQYF
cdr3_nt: TGTGCCAGCAGCTGGTGGGGGGAAGAGACCCAGTACTTC

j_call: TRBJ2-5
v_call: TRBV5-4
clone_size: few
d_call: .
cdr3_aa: CASSADSRQETQYF
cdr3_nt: TGTGCCAGCAGCGCGGACAGCCGGCAAGAGACCCAGTACTTC

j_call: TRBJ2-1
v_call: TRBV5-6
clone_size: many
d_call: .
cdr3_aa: CASSFGVYEQFF
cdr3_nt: TGTGCCAGCAGCTTTGGAGTGTATGAGCAGTTCTTC

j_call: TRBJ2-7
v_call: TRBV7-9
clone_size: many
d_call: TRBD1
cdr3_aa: CASSPRDRFYEQYF
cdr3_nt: TGTGCCAGCAGCCCCAGGGACAGATTCTACGAGCAGTACTTC

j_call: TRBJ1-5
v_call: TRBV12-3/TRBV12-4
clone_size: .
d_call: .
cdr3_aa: CASSLAGDQPQHF
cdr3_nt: TGTGCCAGCAGTTTAGCCGGGGATCAGCCCCAGCATTTT

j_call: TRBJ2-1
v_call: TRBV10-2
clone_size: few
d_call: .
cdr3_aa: CASGRLMRGGSSYNEQFF
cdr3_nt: TGCGCCAGCGGAAGACTTATGAGGGGAGGAAGCTCCTACAATGAGCAGTTCTTC